This T cell receptor (beta chain) was found in a study of Ad26.COV2.S vaccination and SARS-CoV-2 variants. Assay: immunoSEQ multiplex PCR; the TCRdb copy retains only in-frame clones and omits some. The sample holds some 640,000 clones, 89% seen once. As for treatment: around 19 received Ad26.COV2.S at low or high dose, single or two shots; several received placebo; per-sample allocation not given. Material that was analyzed had been drawn on day 63 after the first vaccine or placebo injection. V shed 1 base and J 2 bases; nucleotides not matched to a gene: 9. Germline values: CDR1 LGHDT, CDR2 YNNKEL (reference sequence). The CDR3 loop spans 18 amino acids.

This chain connects TRBV3-1 (or the pseudogene TRBV3-2) to TRBJ2-3, with TRBD2 identical over 10 bases. The sequence came from a person between 18 and 59 years old who received the Ad26.COV2.S COVID-19 vaccine or a placebo. The specimen was peripheral blood, collected in a trial of Ad26.COV2.S vaccine versus placebo. CDR3 in DNA: TGTGCCAGCAGCCAAGGCGGAAAAGCGGGAGGGATCACAGATACGCAGTATTTT. This gives the protein CASSQGGKAGGITDTQYF.